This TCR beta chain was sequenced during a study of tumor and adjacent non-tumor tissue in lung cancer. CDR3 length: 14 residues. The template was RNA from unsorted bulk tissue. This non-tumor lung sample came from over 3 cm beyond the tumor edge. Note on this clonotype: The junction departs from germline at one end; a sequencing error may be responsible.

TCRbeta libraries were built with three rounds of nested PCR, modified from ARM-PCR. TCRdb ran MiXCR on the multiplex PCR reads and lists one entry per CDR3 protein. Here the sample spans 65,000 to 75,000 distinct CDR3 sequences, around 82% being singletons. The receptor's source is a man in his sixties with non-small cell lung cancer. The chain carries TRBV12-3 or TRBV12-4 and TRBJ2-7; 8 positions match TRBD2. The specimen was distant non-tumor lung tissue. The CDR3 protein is CASSPTSESYEKYF. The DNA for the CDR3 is TGTGCCAGCAGTCCGACTAGCGAGAGTTACGAGAAGTACTTC.